This T cell receptor beta chain was documented in a study of cytomegalovirus exposure and HLA in healthy donors. Study context: Earlier work reported 100 million or so unique TCR beta sequences from about 200 million T cells. Caucasian-associated ancestry cluster membership applied to about 83% of over 350 genotyped donors. Study-wide findings and caveats: Most CMV-associated TCR beta chains were later found to appear HLA-restricted.

Researchers ran the PCR with 60 Vbeta and 13 Jbeta primers. Method: immunoSEQ multiplex PCR; TCRdb's copy keeps in-frame clones and lacks some. The sample carries about 140,000 clones, almost 80% recorded once. Germline V gene sequence: CDR1 SEHNR, CDR2 FQNEAQ (reference sequence). Between the trimmed V and J ends, which lost 2 bases and 0 bases, there was a span of 11 bases. The CDR3 is 15 amino acids. In the case of this clone: The antigen is undetermined.

The specimen was PBMCs. This TCR was recovered from a young man in good health and CMV-seronegative. The J gene is TRBJ2-7, the V gene TRBV7-9, with a tentative D call TRBD2 (6 bases). CDR3 DNA: TGTGCCAGCAGCTTACTGGGGGGTACCTCCTACGAGCAGTACTTC. Residues: CASSLLGGTSYEQYF. The full variable domain, its missing parts supplied by reference TRBV7-9 and TRBJ2-7, is DTGVSQNPRHKITKRGQNVTFRCDPISEHNRLYWYRQTLGQGPEFLTYFQNEAQLEKSRLLSDRFSAERPKGSFSTLEIQRTEQGDSAMYLCASSLLGGTSYEQYFGPGTRLTVT.